The 10 T cell receptor beta chains below all came from one sample that was sequenced in a study of B cell selection in AIRE deficiency. Regulatory T cells were sorted as CD4+CD25hiCD127low/negative. Profiled with immunoSEQ multiplex PCR; TCRdb holds only in-frame clones, not every one. The table lists 20,000 or so clones, approximately 91% of them singletons. The sample taken for sequencing was CD4+CD25+ Tregs sorted from PBMCs. These receptors were collected from a human donor in good health.

The rearrangement links TRBV5-1 to TRBJ1-1; possible D gene TRBD1, 5 bases. Germline CDR1 SGHRS, CDR2 YFSETQ. V lost 5 bases, J lost 3 bases, and 11 bases lay in between. This CDR3 has 13 amino acids. The CDR3 bases are TGCGCCAGCAGACCTGAGGGGTACACTGAAGCTTTCTTT. Translating it yields CASRPEGYTEAFF.

This chain links TRBV29-1 with TRBJ1-2; TRBD1 matches at 8 bases. This CDR3 is 13 amino acids long. V was clipped by 4 bases and J by 2 bases; unmatched bases: 3. Germline CDR1 is SQVTM and CDR2 is ANQGSEA. The CDR3 protein is CSVVRTGNYGYTF. The CDR3 nucleotides read TGCAGCGTTGTGAGGACAGGGAACTATGGCTACACCTTC.

The chain links TRBV2 to TRBJ1-4, with D unclear. The CDR3 spans 12 residues. Trimming cost V 6 bases and J 11 bases, with 13 bases left between them. Germline V gene lookup returns CDR1 SNHLY and CDR2 FYNNEI. CDR3 in DNA: TGTGCCAGCAGACTGGGAGAGTCCAAACTGTTTTTT. Amino acids: CASRLGESKLFF. The complete variable domain, with remaining parts taken from reference TRBV2 and TRBJ1-4, reads EPEVTQTPSHQVTQMGQEVILRCVPISNHLYFYWYRQILGQKVEFLVSFYNNEISEKSEIFDDQFSVERPDGSNFTLKIRSTKLEDSAMYFCASRLGESKLFFGSGTQLSVL.

The chain recombines TRBV7-9 with TRBJ2-1; 8 nucleotides align to TRBD2. V was clipped by 2 bases and J by 7 bases; unmatched bases: 7. The germline gives CDR1 SEHNR, CDR2 FQNEAQ (reference sequence). There are 15 residues in the CDR3. The CDR3 spells CASSLPAGVINEQFF. The CDR3 region has the DNA TGTGCCAGCAGCTTACCAGCGGGAGTAATTAATGAGCAGTTCTTC.

This chain uses TRBV4-1 with TRBJ1-1; no clear D gene. CDR1 and CDR2 (germline): MGHRA, YSYEKL. The ends were cut back, 5 bases at V and 3 bases at J, with 16 bases in the middle. The CDR3 runs to 15 residues. This CDR3 is CASSRLTAGYTEAFF. The CDR3 coding sequence is TGCGCCAGCAGCAGACTAACCGCCGGCTACACTGAAGCTTTCTTT.

There are a few counts of this clone. Written as DNA, the CDR3 is TGTGCCAGCAGCTGGGACAGTAACTATGGCTACACCTTC. It specifies CASSWDSNYGYTF. The chain recombines TRBV7-6 with TRBJ1-2; 7 nucleotides align to TRBD1. V gave up 4 bases and J gave up 1 base; unmatched junction bases: 0. CDR1 is SGHVS, CDR2 FNYEAQ, per germline. This CDR3 region has 13 residues.

This clone was observed once. The chain has TRBV6-6 and TRBJ1-5; 10 positions agree with TRBD1. The CDR3 consists of 14 residues. CDR1 and CDR2 (germline): MNHNY, SVGAGI (reference sequence). V was clipped by 6 bases and J by 5 bases; unmatched bases: 4. For the CDR3, the DNA is TGTGCCAGCAGACCGGGACAGGGGCATCAGCCCCAGCATTTT. Its translation is CASRPGQGHQPQHF.

This clone has just a few counts. The gene calls are TRBV28 and TRBJ1-5; D gene unclear. The V end was cut by 3 bases, the J end by 4 bases, with 7 bases between. The CDR3 sequence is 13 residues long. From germline, CDR1 is MDHEN and CDR2 SYDVKM. CDR3 residues: CASSFGLNQPQHF. The CDR3 DNA reads TGTGCCAGCAGTTTCGGGTTGAATCAGCCCCAGCATTTT.

This chain connects TRBV10-1 to TRBJ2-3; 7 positions agree with TRBD1. This CDR3 region has 14 residues. Trimming cost V 6 bases and J 0 bases; bases outside gene matches: 3. Germline values: CDR1 WNHNN, CDR2 SYGVQD (reference sequence). CDR3 coding DNA: TGCGCCAGCAGCGACAGGGCTAGCACAGATACGCAGTATTTT. It yields the protein CASSDRASTDTQYF.

The chain carries TRBV10-3 and TRBJ1-1, with D possibly matching TRBD1 (5 bases). The CDR3 extends over 14 amino acids. Germline V CDR1 and CDR2: ENHRY, SYGVKD. V was pared by 3 bases and J by 3 bases, with 11 bases between. The CDR3 region has the DNA TGTGCCATCAGTGAAGCAGGGAGAGACACTGAAGCTTTCTTT. Amino acid sequence: CAISEAGRDTEAFF.